This T cell receptor beta chain was observed in a study of OX40 agonist ivuxolimab in advanced cancers. Trimming shortened V by 5 bases and J by 5 bases, and 15 bases separated the two germline ends. Germline lookup yields CDR1 SEHNR and CDR2 FQNEAQ (reference sequence). The CDR3 sequence is 15 residues long. The protocol was immunoSEQ multiplex PCR, while the TCRdb copy is restricted to in-frame clones and leaves out a portion. The sample contains approximately 58,000 clones, more than 75% of which appear only once. This receptor was identified in an adult with an advanced solid tumor such as melanoma, head and neck, liver or kidney cancer. The rearrangement links TRBV7-9 to TRBJ1-4, with a possible D match to TRBD1 (5 bases). Sequencing was performed on CD4+ or CD8+ T cells sorted from blood, taken in a trial of the OX40 agonist ivuxolimab. CDR3: CASSRGVAENEKLFF. CDR3 coding DNA: TGTGCCAGCAGCCGGGGCGTGGCGGAAAATGAAAAACTGTTTTTT.